In its sample, the clone carrying this T cell receptor beta chain was seen a few times. Its antigen is not known. A multiplex PCR was run with 60 Vbeta primers and 13 Jbeta primers. Generated by immunoSEQ multiplex PCR, the TCRdb table keeps only in-frame clones and is missing some. The table lists about 150,000 clones, about a tenth of them singletons. This sample is drawn from a study of cytomegalovirus exposure and HLA in healthy donors. Study results and limitations: The study listed under 200 cytomegalovirus-associated TCR beta chains.

Trimming shortened V by 0 bases and J by 0 bases, and 13 bases separated the two germline ends. The CDR3 sequence is 16 residues long. The germline V gene encodes CDR1 SGHRS and CDR2 YFSETQ. This TCR was recovered from a male donor in good health and CMV-seronegative. Input material: PBMCs. The chain uses TRBV5-1 and TRBJ2-7; D may be TRBD2 (6 bases). CDR3 amino acids: CASSLDGGKSSYEQYF. For the CDR3, the DNA is TGCGCCAGCAGCTTGGATGGCGGGAAAAGCTCCTACGAGCAGTACTTC.